Detailed here is one T cell receptor beta chain. The sample belongs to a study of patients and donors after allogeneic stem cell transplantation. TCRdb analysed the RT-PCR reads with MiXCR anew, one entry per CDR3 protein. The sample lists approximately 200,000 distinct CDR3 sequences; 12% to 15% were seen once. This receptor was taken from a human donor who was either an allogeneic HSCT recipient or a stem cell or donor lymphocyte infusion donor (not recorded which). It is not recorded whose cells these are; they may come from a transplant donor. Sequencing input: blood, either unsorted or a sorted T cell fraction (not recorded which).

Written as DNA, the CDR3 is TGCAGCGTGCGGACTAGCGGTTCGTACGAGCAGTACTTC. Translated, it gives CSVRTSGSYEQYF. V gene TRBV29-1 combines with J gene TRBJ2-7; 10 positions agree with TRBD2. This CDR3 is built from 13 residues. Germline V lookup: CDR1 SQVTM, CDR2 ANQGSEA. The V gene end was trimmed by 6 bases and the J gene end by 4 bases; junction bases not matched to a gene: 6.